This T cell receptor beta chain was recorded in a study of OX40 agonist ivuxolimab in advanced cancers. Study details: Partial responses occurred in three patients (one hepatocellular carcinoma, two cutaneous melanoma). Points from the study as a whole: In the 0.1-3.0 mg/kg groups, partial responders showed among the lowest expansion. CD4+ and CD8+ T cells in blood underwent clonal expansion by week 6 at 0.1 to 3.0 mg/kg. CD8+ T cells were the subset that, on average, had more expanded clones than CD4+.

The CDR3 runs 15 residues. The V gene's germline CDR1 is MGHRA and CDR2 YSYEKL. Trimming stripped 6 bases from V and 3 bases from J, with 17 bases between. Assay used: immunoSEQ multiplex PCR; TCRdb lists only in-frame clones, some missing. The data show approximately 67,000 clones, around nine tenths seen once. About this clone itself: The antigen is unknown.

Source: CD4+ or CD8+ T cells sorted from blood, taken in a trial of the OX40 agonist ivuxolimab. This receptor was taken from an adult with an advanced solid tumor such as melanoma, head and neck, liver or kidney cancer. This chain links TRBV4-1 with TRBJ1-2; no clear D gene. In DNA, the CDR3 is TGCGCCAGCAGTCCCACCGAGGACGGGTACTATGGCTACACCTTC. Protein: CASSPTEDGYYGYTF.